This passage covers 24 T cell receptor beta chains from one sample sequenced in a study of tumor-infiltrating lymphocytes in primary liver carcinoma. Germline DNA was also extracted, while the blood RNA originated from unsorted whole blood. The template, roughly 510 ng total RNA, yielded TCR beta cDNA made with a constant-region primer. Modified slightly, ARM-PCR produced TCR beta libraries over three nested multiplex PCR rounds. TRBV1-TRBV30 forward and Cbeta reverse primers drove the first two approximately 10-cycle rounds. TCRdb itself ran the multiplex PCR reads through MiXCR, one entry per CDR3 protein. The sample shows fewer than 250,000 distinct CDR3 sequences, roughly 61% of them seen only once. The sequenced sample consisted of peripheral blood. These receptors came from a woman aged 60-70 years with primary liver carcinoma and hepatitis B virus infection.

This clonotype was seen a handful of times. CDR3 sequence reads: CASSTGHFQETQYF. In nucleotides, the CDR3 is TGTGCCAGCAGCACGGGACACTTCCAAGAGACCCAGTACTTC. This chain joins TRBV5-4 and TRBJ2-5, with D maybe TRBD1 (6 bases). V lost 4 bases, J lost 1 base, and 11 bases lay in between. Germline CDR1 and CDR2: SGHNT and YYREEE (reference sequence). This CDR3 contains 14 residues.

V usage is TRBV7-9 and J usage is TRBJ1-2; D gene ambiguous. The V gene lost 3 bases and the J gene lost 6 bases, with 8 bases spanning the gap. The CDR3 sequence is 12 residues long. Germline V CDR1 and CDR2: SEHNR, FQNEAQ (reference sequence). The CDR3 nucleotides read TGTGCCAGCAGCTTGAGAACTGATGGCTACACCTTC. Amino acids: CASSLRTDGYTF.

With respect to this clonotype: The junction and the germline gene differ at one end; a read error may be behind it. The chain has TRBV29-1 and TRBJ2-5; TRBD2 matches 7 bases. Germline V gene sequence: CDR1 SQVTM, CDR2 ANQGSEA. CDR3 length: 14 amino acids. For the CDR3, the DNA is TGCAGCGTTCGGGGCGGGGGTGGTCAAGAGACCCAGTACTTT. This encodes CSVRGGGGQETQYF.

V and J are TRBV29-1 and TRBJ2-5; D unresolved. Trimming removed 2 bases from V and 5 bases from J, with 18 bases in between. Germline CDR1 is SQVTM and CDR2 is ANQGSEA. The CDR3 runs to 15 residues. For the CDR3, the DNA is TGCAGCGTTGAATCCGCGGCGGATAGATCGGAGACCCAGTACTTC. Its protein product is CSVESAADRSETQYF.

There are many counts of this clonotype. Its ends do not fully match the called genes, so a read error is possible. This chain connects TRBV11-2 to TRBJ2-1, with 11 bases aligning to TRBD2. Germline values: CDR1 SGHAT, CDR2 FQNNGV. The CDR3 consists of 15 residues. The CDR3 coding sequence is TGTGCCAGCAGATTAGCGGGAGGGGTACACAATGAGCAGTTCTTC. As protein: CASRLAGGVHNEQFF. Using reference TRBV11-2 and TRBJ2-1 for the parts outside the CDR3, the full variable domain is EAGVAQSPRYKIIEKRQSVAFWCNPISGHATLYWYQQILGQGPKLLIQFQNNGVVDDSQLPKDRFSAERLKGVDSTLKIQPAKLEDSAVYLCASRLAGGVHNEQFFGPGTRLTVL.

On this clonotype itself: A junction end diverges from the germline sequence, so it may reflect a read error. The V and J genes are TRBV5-4 and TRBJ1-2, with D unclear. CDR1 and CDR2 from the germline V gene are SGHNT and YYREEE (reference sequence). CDR3 length: 14 amino acids. The CDR3 sequence: CASSPGDNLYGHTF. Here the CDR3 DNA reads TGTGCCAGCAGCCCCGGCGATAACCTCTATGGCCACACCTTC.

About this clonotype: With a much larger clone just one base away, this may be a read error. The gene calls are TRBV4-2 and TRBJ2-1, with 10 bases identical to TRBD2. Germline CDR1 reads LGHNA; CDR2 reads YNFKEQ. The CDR3 spans 15 residues. The CDR3 DNA is TGTGCCAGCAGCCAAGAAGGGACTAGCGAGAGTTCTCTACTCTTC. Translating gives CASSQEGTSESSLLF.

This clonotype was counted a single time. At one end, the junction sequence differs from germline, possibly due to a read error. The rearrangement links TRBV6-1 to TRBJ1-4; perhaps TRBD1 as D (5 bases). CDR3 length equals 13 residues. The germline V gene has CDR1 MNHNS and CDR2 SASEGT. The CDR3 here is CARSEATVGKLLF. CDR3 coding DNA: TGTGCCAGGAGTGAAGCGACAGTGGGAAAATTGCTTTTT.

About this clonotype itself: It may be a read error: a sequence one base away is much more abundant. This chain uses TRBV29-1 with TRBJ2-3, with unresolved D. The germline CDR1 and CDR2 sequences are SQVTM and ANQGSEA. V shed 7 bases and J shed 7 bases, with 12 bases lying between them. The CDR3 runs to 11 residues. CDR3: CSAPVGYTQYF. CDR3 bases: TGCAGCGCTCCCGTGGGGTATACGCAGTATTTT.

The chain uses TRBV12-3 or TRBV12-4 and TRBJ2-5; D is possibly TRBD1 (5 bases). Trimming removed 4 bases at V and 5 bases at J, with 14 bases between. This CDR3 comprises 14 residues. The CDR3 nucleotides read TGTGCCAGCAGTTGGTCAGGGATACGGGAGACCCAGTACTTC. It specifies CASSWSGIRETQYF.

Concerning this clonotype itself: Given a much more abundant clone one base away, this may be a read error. The chain links TRBV4-2 to TRBJ1-2; the D is unclear. Per germline, CDR1 LGHNA and CDR2 YNFKEQ. The CDR3 spans 12 residues. CDR3 coding DNA: TGTACCAGCAGCCAAGCAAACTATGGCTACACCTTC. Protein sequence: CTSSQANYGYTF.

As regards this clonotype: A much larger clone differs from this one at a single base, so this may be a read error. The chain couples TRBV6-1 to TRBJ2-7, with D maybe TRBD1 (5 bases). Trimming left V 2 bases short and J 3 bases short, with 11 bases between. The germline V gene encodes CDR1 MNHNS and CDR2 SASEGT. The CDR3 length is 14 residues. In nucleotides, the CDR3 is TGTGCCAGCAGTGAAACTTCAGGGAACTACGAGCAGTACTTC. As protein: CASSETSGNYEQYF.

This clonotype appeared a single time. This chain joins TRBV20-1 and TRBJ1-6; 10 bases line up with TRBD1. Germline values: CDR1 DFQATT, CDR2 SNEGSKA (reference sequence). The CDR3 length is 15 residues. After removal of 2 bases from V and 9 bases from J, the junction contained 7 bases not matched to a gene. CDR3 DNA sequence: TGCAGTGCTAGAAGCCGGGACAGGGGATCTTCACCCCTCCACTTT. Translating gives CSARSRDRGSSPLHF.

Details on this clonotype: One end of the junction fails to match germline, which may point to a read error. The chain links TRBV11-2 to TRBJ2-5; D remains ambiguous. Germline V gene data show CDR1 as SGHAT and CDR2 as FQNNGV. CDR3 length equals 12 residues. CDR3 sequence (DNA): TGTGTCAGCAGCTTAGCAGAAGAGACCCAGCACTTC. Translating it yields CVSSLAEETQHF.

Comment on this clonotype: This likely comes from a read error, as the CDR3 has no conserved phenylalanine or tryptophan at its end. The CDR3 reads CDSSLDQGTTYTI. In DNA, the CDR3 is TGTGACAGCAGCTTAGATCAGGGGACAACCTACACCATC. V usage is TRBV11-2 and J usage is TRBJ1-2; maybe TRBD1 (6 bases). Germline V gives CDR1 SGHAT, CDR2 FQNNGV. This CDR3 contains 13 residues.

In this sample, this clonotype turned up once. A much larger clonotype is one base distant, so this may be a read error. CDR3 in amino acids: CASSSEGNTGELFF. The CDR3 nucleotides are TGTGCCAGCAGCTCCGAAGGGAACACCGGGGAGCTGTTTTTT. The rearrangement uses TRBV5-5 and TRBJ2-2; D is ambiguous. The CDR3 extends over 14 amino acids. The germline gives CDR1 SGHKS, CDR2 YYEKEE (reference sequence). Trimming took 3 bases from V and 1 from J, leaving 7 bases between them.

In the case of this clonotype: This may arise from a read error, as a much more abundant clone is one base away. The chain couples TRBV4-1 to TRBJ1-1; D not certain. The V end lost 0 bases, the J end lost 4 bases, and 12 bases lay between the germline ends. CDR1 MGHRA and CDR2 YSYEKL come from the germline V gene. The CDR3 extends over 15 amino acids. In nucleotides, the CDR3 is TGCGCCAGCAGCCAAGATAGGAAAGTGAGCACTGAAGCTTTCTTT. The encoded protein is CASSQDRKVSTEAFF.

CDR3 sequence reads: CASSLAVRARGRDYTF. The CDR3 DNA is TGTGCCAGCAGCTTGGCCGTAAGGGCCAGGGGGCGAGACTACACCTTC. The chain recombines TRBV5-8 with TRBJ1-2; 8 bases map to TRBD1. Germline loops: CDR1 SGHTS, CDR2 YDEGEE. V was clipped by 0 bases and J by 10 bases; unmatched bases: 14. The CDR3 runs 16 residues.

A few counts support this clonotype. Here the CDR3 reads CASSLGLAGGGEQFF. The CDR3 DNA is TGCGCCAGCAGCCTGGGACTAGCGGGAGGAGGGGAGCAGTTCTTC. V gene TRBV5-1 combines with J gene TRBJ2-1; 15 positions match TRBD2. Germline V lookup: CDR1 SGHRS, CDR2 YFSETQ. The V segment lost 4 bases and the J segment 10 bases; nucleotides outside the gene matches: 6. This CDR3 contains 15 residues.

This clonotype has ten or more counts. The chain combines TRBV29-1 with TRBJ2-7; D remains ambiguous. This CDR3 spans 13 amino acids. V lost 4 bases and J 4 bases, leaving 14 bases between the germline ends. CDR1 and CDR2 (germline): SQVTM, ANQGSEA. The CDR3 loop is CSVGWVIGYEQYF. CDR3 DNA: TGCAGCGTTGGATGGGTTATTGGGTACGAGCAGTACTTC.

With respect to this clonotype: A much larger clonotype is one base distant, so this may be a read error. The chain couples TRBV7-9 to TRBJ1-1, with unresolved D. This CDR3 has 14 amino acids. Germline V lookup: CDR1 SEHNR, CDR2 FQNEAQ (reference sequence). This CDR3 is CSSSSPNRNTEAFF. As DNA, the CDR3 is TGTTCCAGCAGCTCTCCGAACCGGAACACTGAAGCTTTCTTT.

This clonotype was seen a few times. The chain recombines TRBV6-2 or TRBV6-3 with TRBJ2-2, with TRBD1 as a possible D gene (6 bases). Germline-derived CDR1 and CDR2 are MNHEY and SVGEGT. With 7 bases removed from V and 3 bases from J, the gap between germline ends came to 18 bases. This CDR3 region has 16 residues. DNA of the CDR3: TGTGCCAGCATCCTCCCCAGGGGTTTGGACACCGGGGAGCTGTTTTTT. Translated, it gives CASILPRGLDTGELFF.

A remark on this clonotype: Its ends do not fully match the called genes, so a read error is possible. The chain recombines TRBV11-2 with TRBJ2-2; tentative D call: TRBD1 (5 bases). CDR1 is SGHAT and CDR2 is FQNNGV in the germline V gene. The CDR3 loop spans 18 amino acids. The CDR3 sequence: CASSLDKLVARVAGELFF. CDR3 in DNA: TGCGCCAGCAGCTTAGATAAATTGGTGGCCAGGGTGGCCGGGGAGCTGTTTTTT.

Notes on this clonotype: A much larger clone differs from this one at a single base, so this may be a read error. The chain carries TRBV6-1 and TRBJ1-4; 7 nucleotides match TRBD1. The V segment lost 4 bases and the J segment 4 bases; nucleotides outside the gene matches: 12. Germline lookup yields CDR1 MNHNS and CDR2 SASEGT. This CDR3 has 17 amino acids. The CDR3 nucleotides read TGTGCCAGCAGTGGTCAGCCGGGACAGAGCTTTAATGAAAAACTGTTTTTT. The encoded protein is CASSGQPGQSFNEKLFF.